Presented here are 19 T cell receptor beta chains from one specimen sequenced in a study of OX40 agonist ivuxolimab in advanced cancers. Using immunoSEQ multiplex PCR, the repertoire was profiled, and TCRdb retains in-frame clones only, with some absent. The sample carries about 89,000 clones, roughly 88% recorded once. The sequenced sample was CD4+ or CD8+ T cells sorted from blood, obtained in a trial of the OX40 agonist ivuxolimab. The source is an adult with an advanced solid tumor such as melanoma, head and neck, liver or kidney cancer.

The chain is built from TRBV18 and TRBJ2-3; maybe TRBD1 (6 bases). The CDR3 has 15 amino acids. Germline V gives CDR1 KGHSH, CDR2 LQKENI. Trimming shortened V by 5 bases and J by 0 bases, and 12 bases separated the two germline ends. The chain's CDR3 is CASSFSRGSTDTQYF. The CDR3 coding sequence is TGTGCCAGCTCATTCTCGAGGGGGAGCACAGATACGCAGTATTTT.

This chain joins TRBV7-2 and TRBJ1-4; 8 bases agree with TRBD1. V shed 3 bases and J 5 bases; nucleotides not matched to a gene: 5. Germline loops: CDR1 SGHTA, CDR2 FQGNSA. This CDR3 is 15 amino acids long. The CDR3 protein is CASSFAGGANEKLFF. Here the CDR3 DNA reads TGTGCCAGCAGCTTCGCAGGGGGCGCGAATGAAAAACTGTTTTTT.

The chain recombines TRBV6-5 with TRBJ2-7, with D perhaps given as TRBD1 or TRBD2 (5 bases each). Germline CDR1 MNHEY, CDR2 SVGAGI. V dropped 6 bases and J dropped 2 bases, with 17 bases sitting between them. The CDR3 extends over 15 amino acids. In nucleotides, the CDR3 is TGTGCCAGCAGCCGGGCCGGGACCGCCCCCTACGAGCAGTACTTC. Amino acid sequence: CASSRAGTAPYEQYF.

The rearrangement joins TRBV10-3 to TRBJ2-5; D is ambiguous. The germline V gene has CDR1 ENHRY and CDR2 SYGVKD. Trimming took 6 bases from V and 4 from J, leaving 15 bases between them. The CDR3 totals 14 residues. The CDR3 sequence is CAISPDRGAETQYF. The CDR3 nucleotides read TGTGCCATCAGCCCTGATCGAGGAGCAGAGACCCAGTACTTC.

The chain combines TRBV7-2 with TRBJ2-2; 7 bases agree with TRBD2. Unmatched junction bases numbered 7, after V lost 6 bases and J lost 6 bases. Germline lookup yields CDR1 SGHTA and CDR2 FQGNSA. The CDR3 has 14 residues. The CDR3 DNA is TGTGCCAGCAGGGGAGGGAGTGGCTCCGGGGAGCTGTTTTTT. Its translation is CASRGGSGSGELFF.

The gene calls are TRBV18 and TRBJ2-7; D gene unclear. The CDR3 has 13 residues. V lost 3 bases to trimming and J lost 0 bases, with 6 bases between them. Germline CDR1 KGHSH, CDR2 LQKENI. In DNA, the CDR3 is TGTGCCAGCTCACCGTTGAGCTCCTACGAGCAGTACTTC. Residues: CASSPLSSYEQYF.

The chain combines TRBV7-2 with TRBJ2-1, with 12 positions matching TRBD2. From germline, CDR1 is SGHTA and CDR2 FQGNSA. The junction had 5 bases not matched to a gene; V was cut back by 3 bases and J by 8 bases. This CDR3 region has 15 residues. The CDR3 DNA reads as TGTGCCAGCAGCTTGTCTAGCGGGGGGGGTTATGAGCAGTTCTTC. Residues: CASSLSSGGGYEQFF.

The J gene is TRBJ2-1, the V gene TRBV29-1; tentative D call: TRBD2 (7 bases). The CDR3 has 16 amino acids. CDR1 and CDR2 (germline): SQVTM, ANQGSEA. V gave up 0 bases and J gave up 6 bases, with 18 bases separating them. DNA of the CDR3: TGCAGCGTTGAAGATCGAGGCGGGGGCTTCGGCAATGAGCAGTTCTTC. It translates to CSVEDRGGGFGNEQFF.

The chain combines TRBV28 with TRBJ2-2; 8 nucleotides line up with TRBD1. Trimming at V came to 0 bases and at J to 8 bases, leaving 5 bases not matched to a gene. Germline loops: CDR1 MDHEN, CDR2 SYDVKM. The CDR3 has 15 amino acids. The chain's CDR3 is CASSLWQGATGELFF. CDR3 DNA sequence: TGTGCCAGCAGTTTATGGCAGGGGGCAACGGGGGAGCTGTTTTTT.

The V call is TRBV25-1, the J call TRBJ1-6; 11 nucleotides align to TRBD1. V lost 3 bases and J lost 8; bases outside the gene matches: 6. The CDR3 runs to 16 residues. Germline V gene lookup returns CDR1 MGHDK and CDR2 SYGVNS. The CDR3 sequence: CASSDPGQGADSPLHF. The CDR3 nucleotides are TGTGCCAGCAGTGACCCAGGACAGGGGGCGGATTCACCCCTCCACTTT.

This chain connects TRBV5-1 to TRBJ2-1; TRBD1 might be the D (5 bases). V was clipped by 2 bases and J by 8 bases, with 17 bases between them. The CDR3 consists of 15 residues. The germline V gene encodes CDR1 SGHRS and CDR2 YFSETQ. CDR3 sequence reads: CASSFDSRVLDEQFF. CDR3 nucleotides: TGCGCCAGCAGCTTCGACTCCAGGGTGTTGGATGAGCAGTTCTTC.

The V gene is TRBV7-2, the J gene TRBJ1-3; D gene uncertain. This CDR3 region has 15 residues. Germline loops: CDR1 SGHTA, CDR2 FQGNSA. V lost 5 bases to trimming and J lost 0 bases, with 11 bases between them. The CDR3 spells CASSGGLSSGNTIYF. CDR3 nucleotide sequence: TGTGCCAGCAGCGGTGGACTGAGCTCTGGAAACACCATATATTTT.

The chain recombines TRBV19 with TRBJ1-2; D is undetermined. There are 12 residues in the CDR3. Germline CDR1 LNHDA, CDR2 SQIVND (reference sequence). Trimming shortened V by 6 bases and J by 4 bases, and 9 bases separated the two germline ends. CDR3 residues: CASSGPSYGYTF. In DNA form, the CDR3 reads TGTGCCAGTAGCGGGCCGAGCTATGGCTACACCTTC. Drawing the rest from reference TRBV19 and TRBJ1-2, the complete variable domain is DGGITQSPKYLFRKEGQNVTLSCEQNLNHDAMYWYRQDPGQGLRLIYYSQIVNDFQKGDIAEGYSVSREKKESFPLTVTSAQKNPTAFYLCASSGPSYGYTFGSGTRLTVV.

The J gene is TRBJ2-7, the V gene TRBV9, with D uncertain. The CDR3 sequence is 15 residues long. V lost 1 base and J lost 0, with 11 bases in between. Germline assignment: CDR1 SGDLS and CDR2 YYNGEE. The CDR3 is CASSVSAVTSYEQYF. The CDR3 DNA reads TGTGCCAGCAGCGTATCCGCAGTTACCTCCTACGAGCAGTACTTC.

This clone was seen more than once but under ten times. V gene TRBV19 combines with J gene TRBJ2-3; D gene ambiguous. The CDR3 has 15 residues. CDR1 is LNHDA and CDR2 is SQIVND in the germline V gene (reference sequence). V lost 3 bases, J lost 0 bases, and 10 bases lay in between. The CDR3 region is CASSMGDMSTDTQYF. The CDR3 DNA is TGTGCCAGTAGTATGGGCGACATGAGCACAGATACGCAGTATTTT.

The chain is built from TRBV10-3 and TRBJ2-1; D may be TRBD1 (6 bases). The germline V gene encodes CDR1 ENHRY and CDR2 SYGVKD. V lost 5 bases and J 9 bases, leaving 11 bases between the germline ends. This CDR3 is 12 amino acids long. The CDR3 DNA reads TGTGCCATCAGTCTACAGGGCTCTGAGCAGTTCTTC. Translated: CAISLQGSEQFF.

The DNA of the CDR3 is TGTGCCAGCAGCTTGTCCAGGGGGGACTACGAGCAGTACTTC. Protein: CASSLSRGDYEQYF. The V and J genes are TRBV5-5 and TRBJ2-7; possibly TRBD1 for D (7 bases). The CDR3 has 14 amino acids. V was clipped by 1 base and J by 3 bases, with 11 bases between them. CDR1 and CDR2 from the germline V gene are SGHKS and YYEKEE (reference sequence).

The chain uses TRBV18 and TRBJ1-2, with 7 positions matching TRBD1. This CDR3 has 13 residues. The germline V gene has CDR1 KGHSH and CDR2 LQKENI. V trimming: 3 bases; J trimming: 8 bases; junction bases outside the gene matches: 6. This chain's CDR3 is CASSPPEDRGYTF. CDR3 in DNA: TGTGCCAGCTCACCCCCCGAGGACAGGGGCTACACCTTC.

The chain uses TRBV6-1 and TRBJ2-7; TRBD1 aligns across 9 bases. V lost 2 bases and J lost 7; bases outside the gene matches: 6. Germline V gene lookup returns CDR1 MNHNS and CDR2 SASEGT. The CDR3 totals 14 residues. In DNA, the CDR3 is TGTGCCAGCAGTGAATTCCGGGGGACAGGGGAGCAGTACTTC. Translation gives CASSEFRGTGEQYF.